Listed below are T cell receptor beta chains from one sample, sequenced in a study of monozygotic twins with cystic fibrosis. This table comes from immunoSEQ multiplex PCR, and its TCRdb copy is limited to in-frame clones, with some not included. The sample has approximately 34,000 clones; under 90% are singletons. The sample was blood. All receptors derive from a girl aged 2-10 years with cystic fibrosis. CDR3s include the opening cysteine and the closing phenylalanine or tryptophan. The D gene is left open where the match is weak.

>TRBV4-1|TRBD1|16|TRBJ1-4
TGCGCCAGCAGCCATGCGGACGACAGGGCTAATGAAAAACTGTTTTTT
CASSHADDRANEKLFF
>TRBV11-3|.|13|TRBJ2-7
TGTGCCAGCAGCCAAGGGCAGGAAAGCGAGCAGTACTTC
CASSQGQESEQYF
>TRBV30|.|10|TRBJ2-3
TGTGCCTGGGGGGCAGATACGCAGTATTTT
CAWGADTQYF
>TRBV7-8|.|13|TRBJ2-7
TGTGCCAGCAGCTTAATCTTGGCGGGAGAGCAGTACTTC
CASSLILAGEQYF
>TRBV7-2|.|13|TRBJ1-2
TGTGCCAGCAGCTTAGAGAAGCTCTATGGCTACACCTTC
CASSLEKLYGYTF
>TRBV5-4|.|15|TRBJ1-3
TGTGCCAGCAGCTTAGCCCAAGACTCTGGAAACACCATATATTTT
CASSLAQDSGNTIYF
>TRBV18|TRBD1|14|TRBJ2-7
TGTGCCAGCTCACCAGGACAGGGGGCCTACGAGCAGTACTTC
CASSPGQGAYEQYF
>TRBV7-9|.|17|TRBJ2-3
TGTGCCAGCAGCTTCGACTATTCGGCCCGAAGCACAGATACGCAGTATTTT
CASSFDYSARSTDTQYF
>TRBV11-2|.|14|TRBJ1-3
TGTGCCAGCAGCTTATCGGGGGCTGGAAACACCATATATTTT
CASSLSGAGNTIYF
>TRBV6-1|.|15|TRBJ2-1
TGTGCCAGCAGTCTCCCCGCTGGGCCCTACAATGAGCAGTTCTTC
CASSLPAGPYNEQFF
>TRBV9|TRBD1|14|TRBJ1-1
TGTGCCAGCAGCGGGGGACAGGGGCACACTGAAGCTTTCTTT
CASSGGQGHTEAFF